Listed below are T cell receptor beta chains from one sample, sequenced in a study of beta chain features in type 1 diabetes. TCRdb's table, derived via immunoSEQ multiplex PCR, lists solely in-frame clones and lacks some. The sample contains around 400,000 clones, around an eighth of which appear only once. The sequenced sample consisted of naive CD4+ T cells from blood. The receptors shown here come from a man younger than 35 in good health. CDR3s leave out the opening cysteine and the closing phenylalanine or tryptophan.

j_gene | v_gene | CDR3aa
TRBJ2-3 | TRBV7-2 | ASSLDRTTDTQY
TRBJ2-3 | TRBV29-1 | SVDSGGRDTQY
TRBJ2-7 | TRBV6-5 | ASSYDRATEQY
TRBJ2-4 | TRBV27 | ASSSPQGPKNIQY
TRBJ2-7 | TRBV2 | ASSEARDSSYEQY
TRBJ2-5 | TRBV4-2 | ASSQAGQGPETQY
TRBJ2-3 | TRBV6-5 | ASSYHRGGTDTQY
TRBJ1-2 | TRBV25-1 | ASRRSGNAAGYT
TRBJ1-1 | TRBV29-1 | SVEEGGGSTEAF
TRBJ1-2 | TRBV10-2 | ASSESGQYGYT
TRBJ2-2 | TRBV15 | ATSRQGDLTGELF
TRBJ1-6 | TRBV2 | ASSPGRSYNSPLH
TRBJ2-7 | TRBV19 | ASSIGAGSGSRHEQY
TRBJ1-1 | TRBV2 | ASRDRENTEAF
TRBJ1-1 | TRBV7-2 | ASSNRPPGQGNTEAF
TRBJ2-1 | TRBV7-3 | ASSSGQGRDHEQF
TRBJ1-6 | TRBV28 | AIRGGVFTYNSPLH
TRBJ2-7 | TRBV29-1 | SVAKTGNEQY
TRBJ1-2 | TRBV28 | ASSLSNPGTGNGYT
TRBJ2-2 | TRBV21-1 | ASSKGPKGLESTGELF
TRBJ2-3 | TRBV5-1 | ASRGVVGPDTQY
TRBJ2-3 | TRBV6-5 | ASSRQDTQY
TRBJ1-2 | TRBV4-2 | ASSQGWPGENYGYT
TRBJ1-2 | TRBV7-2 | ASSHSGPSGT
TRBJ1-1 | TRBV4-1 | ASSQVFVHDKAF
TRBJ2-7 | TRBV10-3 | AISVWGASYEQY
TRBJ1-2 | TRBV30 | AWGRVNYGYT
TRBJ1-5 | TRBV7-2 | ASSLVGAAQH
TRBJ1-6 | TRBV5-1 | ASSFAGQSNSPLH
TRBJ2-3 | TRBV18 | ASSPPSGLPDTQY
TRBJ2-7 | TRBV27 | ASSLFFGSYEQY
TRBJ2-1 | TRBV9 | ASSASGYNEQF
TRBJ2-7 | TRBV30 | AWSDSEPYEQY
TRBJ1-1 | TRBV2 | ASSDGQGNTEAF
TRBJ2-7 | TRBV6-6 | ASSYTSYEQY
TRBJ2-7 | TRBV28 | ASRQGGGEQY
TRBJ1-2 | TRBV5-6 | ASSLARYGYT
TRBJ2-2 | TRBV7-3 | ASSRRAGTSGIHGTGELF
TRBJ2-3 | TRBV7-2 | ASDRSINTDTQY
TRBJ2-7 | TRBV5-4 | ASSFRASREQY
TRBJ2-5 | TRBV2 | ASSDAGVRETQY